This T cell receptor beta chain appears in the sequencing data of a study of shared clonotypes between healthy human individuals. Whole-study findings and limits: Apart from blood, nothing was sampled; tissue repertoires likely differ. Having only a few donors restricted how much genetic and exposure-history diversity was captured.

As for this clone: Antigen specificity is unknown.

The genomic DNA of each subset was split evenly across several immunoSEQ plates. Measured with immunoSEQ multiplex PCR; TCRdb has only the in-frame clones, and not every one. The table shows about 480,000 clones, with about 79% occurring only once. Germline CDR1 LNHDA, CDR2 SQIVND (reference sequence). The CDR3 loop spans 13 amino acids. Deletions cut 10 bases from V and 3 bases from J, with 15 bases between. The sample was PBMCs. J is TRBJ1-2 and V is TRBV19, with D perhaps matching TRBD1 (5 bases). The TCR originated in a woman aged 40 to 50 in good health. Some clones in this sample may be carry-over from other donors' samples. CDR3 loop: CATSDTGDYGYTF. DNA of the CDR3: TGTGCCACCTCGGACACCGGAGACTATGGCTACACCTTC.